The clone carrying this T cell receptor (beta chain) showed up many times. Four PCR rounds used nested alpha and beta constant region primers plus the SP2 primer. Blood and skin TCR RNA was reverse transcribed with alpha and beta constant primers. TCRdb fed the 5' RACE reads into MiXCR, producing one record per CDR3 protein. The sample consists of 57,000 or so distinct CDR3 sequences, roughly 6.7% of them appearing once. The germline CDR1 and CDR2 sequences are DFQATT and SNEGSKA (reference sequence). The length of the CDR3 is 14 residues. The ends were cut back, 1 base at V and 4 bases at J, with 11 bases in the middle. The data stem from a study of naive and memory T cell subsets. TCR cDNA received a 3' ligated oligonucleotide that carried a UMI. Adult healthy volunteers gave 2.5 ml peripheral blood for whole-blood RNA. Reverse transcription used DNase-treated unsorted total RNA, aiming for roughly 1 to 1,100 ng.

The sequence was obtained from a male donor in good health. V usage is TRBV20-1 and J usage is TRBJ1-5; D is unclear. The CDR3 DNA follows: TGCAGTGCTAGAGCCGGAAAGTTGAATCAGCCCCAGCATTTT. Translation gives CSARAGKLNQPQHF.